Below, one TCR beta chain is given with its context. This entry is derived from a study of blood T cell repertoires in COVID-19. TCRdb keeps only in-frame clones here, not all; method: immunoSEQ multiplex PCR. The sample includes some 49,000 clones, 81% of them seen just once. Germline CDR1 KGHDR, CDR2 SFDVKD. This CDR3 is 13 amino acids long. V shed 8 bases and J 7 bases; nucleotides not matched to a gene: 6. Sequencing was performed on peripheral blood. This TCR was recovered from a woman over 75 with COVID-19, enrolled during active disease. The V and J genes are TRBV24-1 and TRBJ2-2; 7 nucleotides align to TRBD2. Here the CDR3 reads CATKGRAFGELFF. CDR3 bases: TGTGCCACCAAAGGGAGGGCCTTCGGGGAGCTGTTTTTT.